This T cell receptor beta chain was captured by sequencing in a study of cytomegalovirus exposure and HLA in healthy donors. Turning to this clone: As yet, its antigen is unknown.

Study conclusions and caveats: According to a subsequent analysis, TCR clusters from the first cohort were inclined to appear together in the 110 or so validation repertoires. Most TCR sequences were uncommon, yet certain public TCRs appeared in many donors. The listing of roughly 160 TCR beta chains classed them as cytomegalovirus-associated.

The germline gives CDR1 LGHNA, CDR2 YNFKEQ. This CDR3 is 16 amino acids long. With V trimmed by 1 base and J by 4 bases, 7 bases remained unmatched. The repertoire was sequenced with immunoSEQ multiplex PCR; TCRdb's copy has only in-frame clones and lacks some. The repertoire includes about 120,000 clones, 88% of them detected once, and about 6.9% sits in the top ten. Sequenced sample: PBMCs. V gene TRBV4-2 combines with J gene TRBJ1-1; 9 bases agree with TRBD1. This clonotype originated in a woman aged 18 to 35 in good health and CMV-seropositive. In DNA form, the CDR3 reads TGTGCCAGCAGCCAAGTGGGGGACAGGGATGGCACTGAAGCTTTCTTT. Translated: CASSQVGDRDGTEAFF.